This TCR beta chain emerged from a study of T cell responses to AZD1222 COVID-19 vaccine. In the case of this clone: Its target is unknown.

Sequencing used immunoSEQ multiplex PCR; TCRdb keeps in-frame clones, though not all of them. The table records 99,000 or so clones, roughly 88% of them present only once. Whole-study findings and limits: Clonal diversity may have been underestimated, and the donors were mostly white British, with more females than males.

The CDR3 totals 16 residues. Germline V CDR1 and CDR2: SGHAT, FQNNGV. The V end was cut by 1 base, the J end by 6 bases, with 16 bases between. This TCR was recovered from an adult in good health. Sequences were derived from peripheral blood, sampled on day 0 of AZD1222 vaccination. The gene calls are TRBV11-2 and TRBJ1-3; D is ambiguous. The CDR3 sequence is CASSLGSWQVPNTIYF. CDR3 nucleotide sequence: TGTGCCAGCAGCTTAGGATCGTGGCAGGTTCCAAACACCATATATTTT.